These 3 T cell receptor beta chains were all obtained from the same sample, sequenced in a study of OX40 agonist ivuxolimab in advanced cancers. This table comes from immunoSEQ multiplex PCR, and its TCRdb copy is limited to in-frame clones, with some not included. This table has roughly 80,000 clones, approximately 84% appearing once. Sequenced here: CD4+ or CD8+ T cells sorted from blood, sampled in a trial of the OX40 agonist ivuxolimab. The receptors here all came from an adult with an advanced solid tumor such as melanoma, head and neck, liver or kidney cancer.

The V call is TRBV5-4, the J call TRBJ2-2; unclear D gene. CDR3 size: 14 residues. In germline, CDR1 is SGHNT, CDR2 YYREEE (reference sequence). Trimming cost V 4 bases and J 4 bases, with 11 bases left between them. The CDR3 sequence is CASSADLSTGELFF. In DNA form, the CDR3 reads TGTGCCAGCAGCGCAGATTTATCCACCGGGGAGCTGTTTTTT.

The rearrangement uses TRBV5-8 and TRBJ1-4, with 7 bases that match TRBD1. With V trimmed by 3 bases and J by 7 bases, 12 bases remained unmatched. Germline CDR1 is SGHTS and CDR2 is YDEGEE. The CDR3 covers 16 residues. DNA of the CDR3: TGTGCCAGCAGCTCCGGAGACAGGGCGGGGAGTGAAAAACTGTTTTTT. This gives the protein CASSSGDRAGSEKLFF.

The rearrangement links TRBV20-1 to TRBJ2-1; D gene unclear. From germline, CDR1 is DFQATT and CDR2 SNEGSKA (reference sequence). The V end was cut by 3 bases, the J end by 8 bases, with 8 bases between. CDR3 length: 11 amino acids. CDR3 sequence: CSASPEDEQFF. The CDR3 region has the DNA TGCAGTGCTAGCCCCGAAGATGAGCAGTTCTTC.